This T cell receptor (beta chain) was sequenced for a study of T cell clonality in common variable immunodeficiency. Germline loops: CDR1 KGHSH, CDR2 LQKENI. The CDR3 is 16 amino acids. V lost 5 bases and J lost 5; bases outside the gene matches: 10. General study findings and limits: CVID subjects had higher TCRbeta clonality than healthy controls, most marked in about a third.

This clone was counted ten times or more. The antigen is not known. The read stops 3 residues short of the end of the CDR3; the missing end is completed from the germline J gene. Profiled with immunoSEQ multiplex PCR; TCRdb holds only in-frame clones, not every one. The specimen has 35,000 to 50,000 clones, none found just once. The sample was peripheral blood mononuclear cells. This sequence joins TRBV18 and TRBJ2-7; 12 bases are shared with TRBD2. The source is a person aged 18-70 years in good health. CDR3 sequence reads: CASSFRTSGTTDEQYF. The sequenced CDR3 bases are TGTGCCAGCTCATTTCGGACTAGCGGGACCACGGACGAG.